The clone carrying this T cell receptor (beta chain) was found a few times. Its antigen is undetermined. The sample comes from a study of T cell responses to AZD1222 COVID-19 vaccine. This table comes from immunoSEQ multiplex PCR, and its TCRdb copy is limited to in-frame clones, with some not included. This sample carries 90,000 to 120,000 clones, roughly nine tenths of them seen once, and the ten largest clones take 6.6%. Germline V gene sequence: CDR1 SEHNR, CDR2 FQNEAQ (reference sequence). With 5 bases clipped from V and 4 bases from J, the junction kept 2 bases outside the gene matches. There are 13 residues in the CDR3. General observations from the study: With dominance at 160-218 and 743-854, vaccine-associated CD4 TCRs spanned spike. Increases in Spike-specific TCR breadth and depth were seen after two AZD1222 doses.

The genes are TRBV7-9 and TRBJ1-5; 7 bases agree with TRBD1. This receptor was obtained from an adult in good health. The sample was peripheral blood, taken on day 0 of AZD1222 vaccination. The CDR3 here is CASSAQGNQPQHF. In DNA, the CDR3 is TGTGCCAGCAGCGCACAGGGGAATCAGCCCCAGCATTTT.